This TCR beta chain was retrieved from a study of shared clonotypes between healthy human individuals. Germline V gene lookup returns CDR1 SGHNT and CDR2 YYREEE (reference sequence). This CDR3 spans 15 amino acids. V lost 4 bases, J lost 3 bases, and 10 bases stayed unmatched. Every immunoSEQ plate was one replicate of a subset's evenly spread DNA. Method: immunoSEQ multiplex PCR; TCRdb's copy keeps in-frame clones and lacks some. The table has about 1.1 million clones, 75% to 80% seen once. The sample was memory CD4+ T cells from PBMCs. The sample's subset: CD45RA-negative fraction. The rearrangement links TRBV5-4 to TRBJ2-7; 7 bases map to TRBD2. The TCR comes from a man younger than 30 in good health. Some clones in this sample may be carry-over from other donors' samples. The DNA of the CDR3 is TGTGCCAGCAGCCCGAGGGGAGGGACTGGCTACGAGCAGTACTTC. It translates to CASSPRGGTGYEQYF.